A single sample gave rise to the 8 T cell receptor beta chains below, sequenced in a study of T-cell memory formation after mild COVID-19. In TCRdb, the 5' RACE reads were re-called with MiXCR into one record per CDR3 protein. The sample has hundreds of thousands of distinct CDR3 sequences, around 17% seen once; the top ten hold about 11%. The sequencing sample was made of PBMCs or a T cell subset sorted from them (not recorded which). These TCRs come from an adult woman who had mild COVID-19 (a few samples of this study predate the infection). Cell type and time point are not known.

This clonotype was seen repeatedly, ten times or more. The rearrangement uses TRBV9 and TRBJ1-1, with D perhaps TRBD1 (5 bases). This CDR3 has 14 residues. V lost 4 bases and J 0 bases, leaving 10 bases between the germline ends. CDR1 is SGDLS, CDR2 YYNGEE, per germline. The CDR3 coding sequence is TGTGCCAGCAGCACCGGGACGGTGAACACTGAAGCTTTCTTT. It translates to CASSTGTVNTEAFF.

This chain uses TRBV29-1 with TRBJ2-7, with 9 positions matching TRBD2. This CDR3 contains 14 residues. The J segment lost 2 bases and the V segment lost 2 bases, leaving 4 bases of the junction unmatched. Germline loops: CDR1 SQVTM, CDR2 ANQGSEA. The CDR3 loop reads CSVESGGGAYEQYF. CDR3 in DNA: TGCAGCGTTGAATCCGGCGGGGGGGCCTACGAGCAGTACTTC.

The genes are TRBV6-5 and TRBJ2-7; D is ambiguous. V was clipped by 6 bases and J by 7 bases, with 10 bases between them. The CDR3 contains 11 residues. Per the germline V gene, CDR1 is MNHEY and CDR2 is SVGAGI. As DNA, the CDR3 is TGTGCCAGCAGGGCCTTACGGGAGCAGTACTTC. It codes for CASRALREQYF.

This clonotype has a handful of counts. The V gene is TRBV5-1, the J gene TRBJ1-1; TRBD1 aligns across 9 bases. J gave up 2 bases and V 4 bases, and 3 bases lay outside the gene matches. CDR1 is SGHRS and CDR2 is YFSETQ in the germline V gene. The CDR3 extends over 14 amino acids. The CDR3 bases are TGCGCCAGCAGCAGGACAGGGGATAACACTGAAGCTTTCTTT. This translates into CASSRTGDNTEAFF.

This chain joins TRBV29-1 and TRBJ2-2, with 8 bases identical to TRBD1. Germline CDR1 SQVTM, CDR2 ANQGSEA. V shed 2 bases and J 7 bases; nucleotides not matched to a gene: 6. The CDR3 has 14 residues. In DNA form, the CDR3 reads TGCAGCGTTGAAAGACAGGGGAGGATCGGGGAGCTGTTTTTT. Translating gives CSVERQGRIGELFF.

This clonotype was recorded a few times. A much more abundant neighbour one base away suggests this may be a read error. The chain joins TRBV27 to TRBJ2-7; 8 bases fit TRBD1. This CDR3 is built from 14 residues. Germline V gene data show CDR1 as MNHEY and CDR2 as SMNVEV (reference sequence). V lost 3 bases and J lost 2; bases outside the gene matches: 3. Written as DNA, the CDR3 is TGTGCCAGCAGTTTGGACAGGGCGACCTACGAGCAGTACTTC. Its translation is CASSLDRATYEQYF.

This clonotype has only a few counts. V usage is TRBV10-2 and J usage is TRBJ2-3, with TRBD2 matching over 10 bases. In germline, CDR1 is WSHSY, CDR2 SAAADI. This CDR3 comprises 15 residues. With 5 bases clipped from V and 0 bases from J, the junction kept 2 bases outside the gene matches. CDR3 DNA: TGCGCCAGCAGTATACTAGCGGGGAGCACAGATACGCAGTATTTT. It encodes CASSILAGSTDTQYF.

The genes are TRBV15 and TRBJ1-2; D not certain. Germline-derived CDR1 and CDR2 are LNHNV and YYDKDF (reference sequence). The ends were cut back, 2 bases at V and 1 base at J, with 8 bases in the middle. This CDR3 has 14 residues. CDR3 residues: CATSRNGDNYGYTF. DNA for the CDR3: TGTGCCACCAGCAGAAACGGGGATAACTATGGCTACACCTTC.